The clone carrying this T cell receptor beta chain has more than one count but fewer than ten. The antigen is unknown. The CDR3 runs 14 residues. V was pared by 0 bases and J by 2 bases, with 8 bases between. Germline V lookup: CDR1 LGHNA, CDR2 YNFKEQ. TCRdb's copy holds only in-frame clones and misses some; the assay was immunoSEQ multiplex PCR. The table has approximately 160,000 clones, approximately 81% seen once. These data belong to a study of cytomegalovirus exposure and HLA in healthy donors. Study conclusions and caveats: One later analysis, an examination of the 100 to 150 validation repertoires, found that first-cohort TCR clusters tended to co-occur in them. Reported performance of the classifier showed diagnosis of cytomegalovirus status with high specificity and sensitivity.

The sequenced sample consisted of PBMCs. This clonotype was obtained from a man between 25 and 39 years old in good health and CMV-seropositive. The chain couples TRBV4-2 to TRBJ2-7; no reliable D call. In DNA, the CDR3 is TGTGCCAGCAGCCAAGAGGGCCGACCCTACGAGCAGTACTTC. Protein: CASSQEGRPYEQYF.